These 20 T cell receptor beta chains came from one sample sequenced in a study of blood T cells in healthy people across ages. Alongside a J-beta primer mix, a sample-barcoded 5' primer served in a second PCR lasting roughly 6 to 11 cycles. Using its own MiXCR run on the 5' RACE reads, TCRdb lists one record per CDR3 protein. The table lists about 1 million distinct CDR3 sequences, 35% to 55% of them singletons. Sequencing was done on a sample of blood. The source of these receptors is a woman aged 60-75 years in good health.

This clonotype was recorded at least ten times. The CDR3 is CASSSSSGTSNGGQYF. DNA for the CDR3: TGTGCCAGCTCGTCCAGTAGCGGAACCTCGAACGGTGGCCAGTACTTC. This chain joins TRBV18 and TRBJ2-5; possible D gene TRBD2, 6 bases. The CDR3 extends over 16 amino acids. V was cut by 6 bases and J by 10 bases, with 27 bases left in between. Germline V gives CDR1 KGHSH, CDR2 LQKENI.

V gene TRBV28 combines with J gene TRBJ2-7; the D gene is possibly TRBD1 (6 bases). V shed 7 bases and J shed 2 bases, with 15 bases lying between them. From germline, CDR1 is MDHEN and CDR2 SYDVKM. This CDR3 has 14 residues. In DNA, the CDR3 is TGTGCCAGCACCCGGGACACAAAAACCTACGAGCAGTACTTC. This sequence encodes CASTRDTKTYEQYF.

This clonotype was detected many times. The DNA for the CDR3 is TGTGCCACCAGTGACGGTGAGACCCAGTACTTC. Translation gives CATSDGETQYF. This chain links TRBV24-1 with TRBJ2-5; D ambiguous. CDR3 length: 11 amino acids. The germline CDR1 and CDR2 sequences are KGHDR and SFDVKD. The V and J ends lost 4 bases and 5 bases respectively, with 4 bases between them.

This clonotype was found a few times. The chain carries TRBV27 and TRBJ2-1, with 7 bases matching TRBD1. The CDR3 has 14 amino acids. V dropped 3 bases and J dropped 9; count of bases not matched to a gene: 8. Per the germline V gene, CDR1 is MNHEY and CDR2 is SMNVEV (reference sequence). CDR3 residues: CASSFLQQGSEQFF. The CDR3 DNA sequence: TGTGCCAGCAGTTTCCTCCAACAGGGGTCTGAGCAGTTCTTC.

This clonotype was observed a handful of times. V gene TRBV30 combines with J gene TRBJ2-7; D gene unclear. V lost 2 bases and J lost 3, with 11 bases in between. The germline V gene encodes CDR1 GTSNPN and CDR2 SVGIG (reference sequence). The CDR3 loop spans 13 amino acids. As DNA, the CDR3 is TGTGCCTGGAGTCAGTCCCATTACTACGAGCAGTACTTC. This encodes CAWSQSHYYEQYF.

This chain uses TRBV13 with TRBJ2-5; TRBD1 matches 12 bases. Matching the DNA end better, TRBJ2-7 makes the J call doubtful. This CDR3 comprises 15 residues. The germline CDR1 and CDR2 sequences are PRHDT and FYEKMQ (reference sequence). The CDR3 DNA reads TGTGCCAGCAGCGGACCGGGACAGGGGGCGCACGAGCAGTACTTC. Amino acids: CASSGPGQGAHEQYF.

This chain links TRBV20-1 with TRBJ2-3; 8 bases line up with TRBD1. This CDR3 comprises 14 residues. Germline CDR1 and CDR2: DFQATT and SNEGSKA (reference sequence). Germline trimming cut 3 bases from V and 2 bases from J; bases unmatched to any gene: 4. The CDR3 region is CSASAGQDTDTQYF. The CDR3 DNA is TGCAGTGCTAGTGCGGGACAGGACACAGATACGCAGTATTTT.

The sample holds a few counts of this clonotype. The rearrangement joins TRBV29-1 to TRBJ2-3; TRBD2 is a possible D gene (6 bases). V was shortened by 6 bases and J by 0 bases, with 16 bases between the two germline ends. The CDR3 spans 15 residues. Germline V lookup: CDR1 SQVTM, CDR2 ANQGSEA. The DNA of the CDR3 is TGCAGCGTCCTAGGGGACTCCTCTAGCACAGATACGCAGTATTTT. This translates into CSVLGDSSSTDTQYF.

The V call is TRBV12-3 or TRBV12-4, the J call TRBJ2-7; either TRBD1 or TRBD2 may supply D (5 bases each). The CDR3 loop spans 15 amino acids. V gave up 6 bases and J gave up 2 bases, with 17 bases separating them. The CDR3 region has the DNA TGTGCCAGCAGGGACGGGACGTCGCCCCCCTACGAGCAGTACTTC. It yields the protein CASRDGTSPPYEQYF.

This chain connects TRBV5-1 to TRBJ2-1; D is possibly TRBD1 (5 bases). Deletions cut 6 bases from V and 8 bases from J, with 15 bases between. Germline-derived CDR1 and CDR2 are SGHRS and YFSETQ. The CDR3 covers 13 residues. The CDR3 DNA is TGCGCCAGCACGCCAAGGGGCGGCCATGAGCAGTTCTTC. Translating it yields CASTPRGGHEQFF.

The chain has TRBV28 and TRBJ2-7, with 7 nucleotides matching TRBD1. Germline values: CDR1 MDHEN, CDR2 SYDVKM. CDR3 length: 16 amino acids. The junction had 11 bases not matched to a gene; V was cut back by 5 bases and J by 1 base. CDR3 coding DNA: TGTGCCAGCAGTGGGGGCGACAGGGCTTTTTCCTACGAGCAGTACTTC. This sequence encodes CASSGGDRAFSYEQYF.

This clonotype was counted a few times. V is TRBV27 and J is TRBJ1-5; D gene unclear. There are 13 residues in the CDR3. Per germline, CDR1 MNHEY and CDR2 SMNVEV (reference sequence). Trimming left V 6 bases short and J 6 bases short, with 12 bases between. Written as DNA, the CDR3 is TGTGCCAGCAGCTTGAATAGCGGTCAGCCCCAGCATTTT. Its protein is CASSLNSGQPQHF.

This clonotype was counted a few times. The CDR3 here is CSATRTSESTDTQYF. The CDR3 nucleotides are TGCAGTGCTACCCGGACTAGCGAGAGCACAGATACGCAGTATTTT. J is TRBJ2-3 and V is TRBV20-1; TRBD2 agrees at 9 bases. V was pared by 4 bases and J by 0 bases, with 5 bases of the junction left unmatched. The CDR3 spans 15 residues. The germline V gene encodes CDR1 DFQATT and CDR2 SNEGSKA (reference sequence).

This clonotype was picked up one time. The CDR3 region has the DNA TGCGCCAGCAGCTTGGAACCGGGACGCCCGAACACTGAAGCTTTCTTT. Protein sequence: CASSLEPGRPNTEAFF. The chain uses TRBV5-1 and TRBJ1-1; TRBD1 might be the D (5 bases). The CDR3 totals 16 residues. Germline V lookup: CDR1 SGHRS, CDR2 YFSETQ. Trimming took 0 bases from V and 1 from J, leaving 13 bases between them.

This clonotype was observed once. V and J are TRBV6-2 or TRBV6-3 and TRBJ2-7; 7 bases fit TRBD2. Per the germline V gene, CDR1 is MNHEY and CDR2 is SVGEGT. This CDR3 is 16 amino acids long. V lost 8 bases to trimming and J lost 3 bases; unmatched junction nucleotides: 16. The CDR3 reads CASLSPQRDSFYEQYF. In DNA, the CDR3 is TGTGCCAGCCTTAGCCCCCAGCGGGATTCGTTCTACGAGCAGTACTTC.

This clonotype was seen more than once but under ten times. The chain's CDR3 is CASSNVLSYNEQFF. CDR3 in DNA: TGTGCCAGCAGTAACGTACTATCCTACAATGAGCAGTTCTTC. This chain connects TRBV12-3 or TRBV12-4 to TRBJ2-1; D ambiguous. The CDR3 loop spans 14 amino acids. With 5 bases removed from V and 1 base from J, the gap between germline ends came to 9 bases.

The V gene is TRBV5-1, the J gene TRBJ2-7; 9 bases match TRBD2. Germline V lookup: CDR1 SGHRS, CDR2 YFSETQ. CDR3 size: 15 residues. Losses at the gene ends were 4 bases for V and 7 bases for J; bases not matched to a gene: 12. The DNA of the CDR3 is TGCGCCAGCAGCCTCTCTCTTAGCGGGGGCAATGAGCAGTACTTC. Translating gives CASSLSLSGGNEQYF.

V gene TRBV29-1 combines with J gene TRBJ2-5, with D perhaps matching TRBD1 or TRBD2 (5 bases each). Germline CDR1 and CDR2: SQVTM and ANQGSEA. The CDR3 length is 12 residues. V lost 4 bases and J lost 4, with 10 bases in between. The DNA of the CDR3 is TGCAGCGTTGTTGTGGGACCAGAGACCCAGTACTTC. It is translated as CSVVVGPETQYF.

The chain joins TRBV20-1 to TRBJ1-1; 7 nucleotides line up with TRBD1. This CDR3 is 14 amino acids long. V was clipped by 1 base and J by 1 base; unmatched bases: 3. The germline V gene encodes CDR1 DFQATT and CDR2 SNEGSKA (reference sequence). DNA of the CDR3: TGCAGTGCTAGAGTTACAGGGGCGAACACTGAAGCTTTCTTT. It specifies CSARVTGANTEAFF.

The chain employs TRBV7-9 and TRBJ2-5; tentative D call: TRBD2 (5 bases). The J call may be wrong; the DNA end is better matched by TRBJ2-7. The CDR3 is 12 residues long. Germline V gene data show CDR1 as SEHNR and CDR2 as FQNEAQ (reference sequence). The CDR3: CASSAEGYEQYF. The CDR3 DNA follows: TGTGCCAGCAGCGCCGAGGGCTACGAGCAGTACTTC.